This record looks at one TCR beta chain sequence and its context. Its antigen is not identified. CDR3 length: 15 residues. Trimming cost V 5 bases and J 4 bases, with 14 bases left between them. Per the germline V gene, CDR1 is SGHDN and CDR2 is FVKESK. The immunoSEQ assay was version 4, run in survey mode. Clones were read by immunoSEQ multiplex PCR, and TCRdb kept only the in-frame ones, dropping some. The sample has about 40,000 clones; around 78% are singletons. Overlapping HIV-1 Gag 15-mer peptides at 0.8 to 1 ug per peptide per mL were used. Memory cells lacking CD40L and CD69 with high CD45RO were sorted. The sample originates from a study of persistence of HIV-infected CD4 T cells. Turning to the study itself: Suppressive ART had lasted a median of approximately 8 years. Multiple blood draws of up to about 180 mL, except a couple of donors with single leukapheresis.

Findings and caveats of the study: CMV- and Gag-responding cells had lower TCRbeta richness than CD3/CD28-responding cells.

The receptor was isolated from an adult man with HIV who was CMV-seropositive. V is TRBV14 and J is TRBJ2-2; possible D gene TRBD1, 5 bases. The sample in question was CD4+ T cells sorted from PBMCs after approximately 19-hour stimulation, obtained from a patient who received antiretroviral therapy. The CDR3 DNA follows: TGTGCCAGCAGCTCAAGAAAGGGGCCCACCGGGGAGCTGTTTTTT. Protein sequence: CASSSRKGPTGELFF.